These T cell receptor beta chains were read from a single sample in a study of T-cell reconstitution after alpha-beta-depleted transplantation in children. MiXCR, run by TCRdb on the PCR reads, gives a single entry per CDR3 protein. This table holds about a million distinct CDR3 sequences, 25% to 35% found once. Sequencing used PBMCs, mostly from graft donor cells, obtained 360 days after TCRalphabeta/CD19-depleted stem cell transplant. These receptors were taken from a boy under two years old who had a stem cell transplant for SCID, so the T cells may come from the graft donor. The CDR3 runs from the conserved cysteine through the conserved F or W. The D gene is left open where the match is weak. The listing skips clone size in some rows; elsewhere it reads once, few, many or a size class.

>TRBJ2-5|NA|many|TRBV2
TGTGCCAGCAGACAGGATCAAGAGACCCAGTACTTC
CASRQDQETQYF
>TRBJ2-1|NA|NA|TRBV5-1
TGCGCCAGCAGCCCGCCGGGACCAGATCCGTTCTTC
CASSPPGPDPFF
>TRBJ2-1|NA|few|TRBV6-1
TGTGCCAGCAACCAAATGGGGGTCCCATACAATGAGCAGTTCTTC
CASNQMGVPYNEQFF
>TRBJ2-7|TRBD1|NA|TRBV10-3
TGTGCCATCGGCCCAGGGGGCAGGTCCTACGAGCAGTACTTC
CAIGPGGRSYEQYF
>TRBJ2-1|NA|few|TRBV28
TGTGCCAGCACCGAAAACAGCAATGAGCAGTTCTTC
CASTENSNEQFF
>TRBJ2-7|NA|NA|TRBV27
TGTGCCAGCAGGAACGAGCAGTACTTC
CASRNEQYF
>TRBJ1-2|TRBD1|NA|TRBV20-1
TGCAGTGCAGACGGACAGGGTTACTTAGGGGGCTACACCTTC
CSADGQGYLGGYTF
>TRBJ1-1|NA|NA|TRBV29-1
TGCAGCGTTGTAAGGCATCAGAACACTGAAGCTTTCTTT
CSVVRHQNTEAFF
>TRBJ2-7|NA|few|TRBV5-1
TGCGCCAGCAACAACGGGGAGTACTTC
CASNNGEYF
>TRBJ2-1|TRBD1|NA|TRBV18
TGTGCCAGCTCACCACTGACAGGGGGCAGTACTAGTGAGCAGTTCTTC
CASSPLTGGSTSEQFF
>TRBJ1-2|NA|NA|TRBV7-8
TGTGCCAGCAGCTTAGAGCCAGGAGCCTATGGCTACACCTTC
CASSLEPGAYGYTF
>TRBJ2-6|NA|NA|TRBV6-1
TGTGCCAGCAGCCCGTTGGGGGGCCCTGGATACTCTGGGGCCAACGTCCTGACTTTC
CASSPLGGPGYSGANVLTF
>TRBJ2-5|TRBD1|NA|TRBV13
TGTGCCAGCAGCTTATGGCAGGGGGCCCACCAAGAGACCCAGTACTTC
CASSLWQGAHQETQYF
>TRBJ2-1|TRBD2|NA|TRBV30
TGTGCCTCACGACTAGCGGACTCCTACAATGAGCAGTTCTTC
CASRLADSYNEQFF
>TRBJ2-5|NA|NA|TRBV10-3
TGTGCCATCAGCGAGACAGGCGAGACCCAGTACTTC
CAISETGETQYF
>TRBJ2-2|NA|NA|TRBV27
TGTGCCAGCCGTCCGGTCTGGGCGCGGAGAAACGGGGAGCTGTTTTTT
CASRPVWARRNGELFF
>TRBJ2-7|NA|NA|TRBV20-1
TGCAGCTCCTGTAGCGGACCTTCCTACGAGCAGTACTTC
CSSCSGPSYEQYF
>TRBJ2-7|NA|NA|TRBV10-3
TGTGCCATTTCCCGGGACGTAGGAGACTACGAGCAGTACTTC
CAISRDVGDYEQYF
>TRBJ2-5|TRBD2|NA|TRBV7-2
TGTGCCAGCAGCTTAAGCTCGGCTAGCGGGGGTGTAGGGACCCAGTACTTC
CASSLSSASGGVGTQYF
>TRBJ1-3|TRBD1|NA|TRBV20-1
TGCAGTGCTAGGAAGACAGGGTCCGGAAACACCATATATTTT
CSARKTGSGNTIYF
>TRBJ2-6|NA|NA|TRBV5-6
TGTGCCAGCAGCTGGGTGGACAGTTTCCGGGCCAACGTCCTGACTTTC
CASSWVDSFRANVLTF
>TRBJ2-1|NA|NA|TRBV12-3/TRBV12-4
TGTGCCAGCAGTTTAGAGGATAGCGCCAATGAGCAGTTCTTC
CASSLEDSANEQFF
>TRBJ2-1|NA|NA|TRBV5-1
TGCGCCAGCAGCTTGGCCGACATGGGGCCTTACAATGAGCAGTTCTTC
CASSLADMGPYNEQFF
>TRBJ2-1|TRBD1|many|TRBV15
TGTGCCACCAGCAGGGGCTTGGACAGGGGTTACAATGAGCAGTTCTTC
CATSRGLDRGYNEQFF
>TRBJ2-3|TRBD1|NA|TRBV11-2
TGTGCCAGCAGCCCCCGTACCCCCAAGACAGGGTTAGTTAGCACAGATACGCAGTATTTT
CASSPRTPKTGLVSTDTQYF
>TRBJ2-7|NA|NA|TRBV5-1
TGCGCCAGCAGCTTGGAGGCTACTCCTTGGAAGGAGCAGTACTTC
CASSLEATPWKEQYF
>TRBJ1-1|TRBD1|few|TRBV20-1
TGCAGTGCTAGAGACCGAGGAGGGGGCATGAACACTGAAGCTTTCTTT
CSARDRGGGMNTEAFF
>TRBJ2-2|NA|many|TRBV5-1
TGCGCCAGCAGCTCGGTCGGGGGGCCCACCGGGGAGCTGTTTTTT
CASSSVGGPTGELFF
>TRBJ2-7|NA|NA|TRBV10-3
TGTGCCATCAGTGGGACATACTACGAGCAGTACTTC
CAISGTYYEQYF
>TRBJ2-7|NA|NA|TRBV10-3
TGTGCCATCAGAGGGGACATTTTTAACGAGCAGTACTTC
CAIRGDIFNEQYF
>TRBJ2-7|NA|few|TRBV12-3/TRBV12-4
TGTGCCAGCCGAGCCCGACTGAGTTTAGGCGAGCAGTACTTC
CASRARLSLGEQYF
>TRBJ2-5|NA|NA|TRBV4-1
TGCGCCAGCAGTCGAACAGGGAAACAAGAGACCCAGTACTTC
CASSRTGKQETQYF
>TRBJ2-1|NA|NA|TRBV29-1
TGCAGCGTTGAAGATATCCCATATGAGCAGTTCTTC
CSVEDIPYEQFF
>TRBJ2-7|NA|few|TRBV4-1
TGCGCCAGCAGCCAAGCGTCCCTAGGGGCCTACGAGCAGTACTTC
CASSQASLGAYEQYF
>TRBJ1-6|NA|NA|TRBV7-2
TGTGCCAGCAGCTTGAGAGGGGCCAATAATTCACCCCTCCACTTT
CASSLRGANNSPLHF
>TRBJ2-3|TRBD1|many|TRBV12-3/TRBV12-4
TGTGCCAGCGGAAACAGGGGGAGGACAGATACGCAGTATTTT
CASGNRGRTDTQYF
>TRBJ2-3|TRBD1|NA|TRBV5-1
TGCGCCAGCAGCTTGTGGGGACAGAATTCAGATACGCAGTATTTT
CASSLWGQNSDTQYF
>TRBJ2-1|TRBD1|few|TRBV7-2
TGTGCCAGCAGCTTAGGACAGGGGACCCCTCCGTACAATGAGCAGTTCTTC
CASSLGQGTPPYNEQFF
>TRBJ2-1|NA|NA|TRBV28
TGTGCCAGCAGTACCTTAAATGGTCCTTCCTACAATGAGCAGTTCTTC
CASSTLNGPSYNEQFF
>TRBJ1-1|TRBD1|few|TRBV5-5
TGTGCCAGCAGCCCCAGGGGGCTTCGGACTGAAGCTTTCTTT
CASSPRGLRTEAFF
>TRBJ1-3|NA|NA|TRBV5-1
TGCGCCAGCAGCTTGGCCGGGGGCATCATCAGCTCTGGAAACACCATATATTTT
CASSLAGGIISSGNTIYF